This TCR beta chain was profiled in a study of CD8 T cells in Susac syndrome. Across the study: At blood draw, Susac syndrome patients were therapy-naive, on corticosteroids, or on intravenous immunoglobulin alone.

RNA amounts of roughly 0.45 to 1 ug underwent reverse transcription with random hexamers. TCR beta CDR3 was amplified by immunoSEQ multiplex PCR. This amplification extended across 54 Vbeta and 13 Jbeta segments. Using its own MiXCR run on the immunoSEQ multiplex PCR reads, TCRdb lists one record per CDR3 protein. The data contain under 95,000 distinct CDR3 sequences, just under 95% of them seen just once; the ten biggest clones take up about 0.3%. The germline gives CDR1 MGHDK, CDR2 SYGVNS. This CDR3 region has 13 residues. The V end lost 2 bases, the J end lost 10 bases, and 14 bases lay between the germline ends. Sequencing of TCR beta, carried out with a high-throughput approach, was applied to CD8+ and CD4+ T cells from the blood.

Sequences were obtained from CD4+ T cells from PBMCs. The TCR comes from a human donor with Susac syndrome. The chain uses TRBV25-1 and TRBJ1-1; a weak D match, TRBD1 (5 bases). CDR3 nucleotide sequence: TGTGCCAGCAGTGAAGGGGACCGCCTATCAGCTTTCTTT. Its translation: CASSEGDRLSAFF.